This T cell receptor (beta chain) is from a study of vaccination effects on CD4 cells after COVID-19 (dated by TCRdb to 2021 to 2024). About the full investigation: Each participant got two doses of an mRNA SARS-CoV-2 vaccine, either BNT162b2 or mRNA-1273. Altogether, around eleven COVID-19 convalescent patients and several SARS-CoV-2-naive healthy vaccine recipients made up the full study. Cultures from other donors in the study were sequenced using the Oncomine TCR Beta short-read assay on an Illumina iSeq 100. In both COVID-19 convalescent patients and infection-naive vaccine recipients, the study compared SARS-CoV-2 spike-specific CD4+ TCR repertoires from before mRNA vaccination with those from after it.

Notes on this clone: What antigen it recognizes has not been identified. Within one base of it there is no much larger clone, and no base qualities were kept.

Unmatched junction bases come to 10, with V trimmed by 4 bases and J by 7 bases. The germline V gene sets CDR1 to SGHDN and CDR2 to FVKESK. Spanning cysteine to phenylalanine, the CDR3 consists of 15 amino acids. Of all the DNA, just the CDR3 is kept, 45 bases in frame from base 1. In the ViraFEST assay, PBMC were stimulated with viral peptide pools, and TCR sequencing was then used to find antigen-specific CD4+ T cell clonotypes based on their expansion. After about 9 days of culture, CD4+ T cells were isolated with the EasySep CD4+ T cell isolation kit. Negative nucleocapsid antibody results before and after vaccination confirmed that the healthy vaccine recipients had no prior SARS-CoV-2 infection. Each well held roughly 2 million PBMC cultured in IMDM containing approximately 5.3% human AB serum, roughly 9.6 IU/ml IL-2 and gentamicin, along with around 11 ug/ml peptides. On days 3 and 7, half of the culture medium was replaced with fresh IL-2-containing medium. Unless otherwise noted, each peptide stimulation condition was cultured in triplicate wells. PBMC were separated from whole blood using Ficoll-Paque Plus gradient centrifugation and were then either cryopreserved at -140C or used fresh. Overlapping peptide pools spanned the spike proteins of SARS-CoV-2 and the common cold coronaviruses HCoV-NL63, HCoV-OC43 and HCoV-229E. The QIAamp micro DNA kit was used to extract genomic DNA from the cultured CD4+ T cells.

Library preparation employed the immunoSEQ multiplex PCR assay. DNA from the cultured and isolated CD4+ T cells underwent TCR beta CDR3 sequencing. The authors processed their data as follows. Non-productive TCR sequences were removed, reads were trimmed to the CDR3 region, and CDR3s of at least 7 amino acids were retained. The MANAFEST web app was used to identify antigen-specific clonotypes by comparing expansion in peptide wells with expansion in reference cultures. For clones to be considered positive, expansion at FDR<0.05 versus reference and all other wells, an odds ratio above 5, and a frequency above 0.1% in two replicate wells were required. Clonotypes significantly expanded in SARS-CoV-2 spike wells and in at least one common cold coronavirus spike condition were defined as cross-reactive. CDR3 similarity was assessed by Levenshtein distance using the stringdist R package, and unrooted trees were constructed with ape in R 3.6.1. TCRdb provides this immuneACCESS table in a form limited to in-frame rearrangements. Some clones are lacking; in checked studies, under half of them reflect an unresolved V gene, and why the rest are absent is not known. Clone size and the V and J calls come from that table; the DNA yielded D and trimming. The sample table lists about 63,000 clones, roughly 76% of them with a count of one. 3% to 4% of the sample is in the top ten clones.

What the research found in general, with its limitations: Limitations of the study were the small number of convalescent patients and the absence of early post-infection timepoints. Clones induced by infection and clones induced by vaccination both contracted markedly at late timepoints after vaccination, which fits with T cell responses waning over time. In healthy vaccine recipients, vaccine-induced clones were almost all SARS-CoV-2 mono-reactive, with only 1 of 255 being cross-reactive with common cold coronaviruses.

The receptor comes from a human donor who received a COVID-19 vaccine. The sample consisted of CD4+ T cells from PBMCs cultured with HCoV-OC43 spike peptides, taken before COVID-19 vaccination. Taken with the paper, the label for cell subset or site translates to: HCoV-OC43 spike overlapping peptide pool stimulation. The chain employs TRBV14 and TRBJ1-1; a stretch of 9 junction bases matches TRBD1. This receptor carries the CDR3 CASSPGTGWAVEAFF. The DNA sequence reads TGTGCCAGCAGCCCGGGGACAGGGTGGGCGGTTGAAGCTTTCTTT.